The TCR beta chain described here comes from a study of T-cell reconstitution after alpha-beta-depleted transplantation in children. Overall study findings and caveats: By one year post-transplant, T-cell counts and diversity largely arose from T cells that were newly produced. Alpha-beta T cells about two months after transplant reportedly derived from several hundred expanded graft clones.

Only a few counts were recorded for this clonotype. What it binds is unknown. V was trimmed by 2 bases and J by 1 base, leaving 7 bases between them. CDR3 size: 14 residues. Germline V gene lookup returns CDR1 LGHDT and CDR2 YNNKEL (reference sequence). During its preparation, the TCRbeta library received unique molecular identifiers. TCRdb passed the PCR reads through MiXCR, listing each CDR3 protein once. The data contain a few hundred thousand distinct CDR3 sequences, 27% of them seen just once; the ten biggest clones take up around 36%. The V and J genes are TRBV3-1 and TRBJ2-3; no reliable D call. The sample in question was PBMCs, obtained before TCRalphabeta/CD19-depleted stem cell transplant. The source of this sequence is a boy younger than two with Wiskott-Aldrich syndrome, due to receive a stem cell transplant. DNA for the CDR3: TGTGCCAGCAGCCAAAACATCGGCACAGATACGCAGTATTTT. This codes for CASSQNIGTDTQYF.